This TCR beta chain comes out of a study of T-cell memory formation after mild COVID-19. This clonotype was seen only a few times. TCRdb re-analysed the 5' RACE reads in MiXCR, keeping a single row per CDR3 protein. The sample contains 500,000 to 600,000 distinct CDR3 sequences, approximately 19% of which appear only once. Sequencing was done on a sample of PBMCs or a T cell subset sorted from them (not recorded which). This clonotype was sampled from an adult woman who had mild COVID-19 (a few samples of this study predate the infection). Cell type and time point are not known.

The CDR3 coding sequence is TGTGCCAGCAGCTTAGTACAAAGGTCCTACGAGCAGTACTTC. Residues: CASSLVQRSYEQYF. The chain uses TRBV11-2 and TRBJ2-7; D is unclear. With 1 base removed from V and 1 base from J, the gap between germline ends came to 8 bases. Germline CDR1 reads SGHAT; CDR2 reads FQNNGV. This CDR3 spans 14 amino acids.